The following is a T cell receptor (beta chain) sequence with its context. The data are from a study of blood T cell repertoires in COVID-19. Study background: Collection of acute and convalescent COVID-19 samples took place in the United States, Italy and Spain.

As handled by the study authors: Estimates of nucleated cell counts were drawn from the amplification of reference gene primers. Sequencing used immunoSEQ multiplex PCR; TCRdb keeps in-frame clones, though not all of them. That table supplies the V and J calls and clone size; D and trimming were determined from the DNA. The sample has around 270,000 clones, more than 75% seen once; the top ten hold 2% to 3%. V shed 2 bases and J 5 bases; nucleotides not matched to a gene: 4. Germline V lookup: CDR1 MNHEY, CDR2 SVGEGT. The CDR3 consists of 15 residues. The clonotype comes from a woman aged 45-60 years with acute or convalescent COVID-19. The chain couples TRBV6-2 or TRBV6-3 to TRBJ2-1; 9 nucleotides align to TRBD2. Sequenced input: peripheral blood. DNA for the CDR3: TGTGCCAGCAGTTACCGATCTAGCGGGAACAATGAGCAGTTCTTC. The encoded protein is CASSYRSSGNNEQFF.